These 4 T cell receptor beta chains came from one sample sequenced in a study of PD-1 blockade in classical Hodgkin lymphoma. Clones were sequenced by immunoSEQ multiplex PCR, and TCRdb holds only the in-frame ones, with some missing. This table has 75,000 to 100,000 clones, 81% appearing once. Every patient relapsed after autologous stem cell transplantation, and brentuximab vedotin exposure varied. The sequencing used peripheral blood mononuclear cells (PBMCs), collected before the second cycle of nivolumab. The source is a human donor with classical Hodgkin lymphoma.

This clone was counted a single time. This chain connects TRBV7-8 to TRBJ1-1; 9 nucleotides align to TRBD1. Germline V gene sequence: CDR1 SGHVS, CDR2 FQNEAQ. This CDR3 region has 16 residues. Unmatched junction bases numbered 5, after V lost 3 bases and J lost 0 bases. The CDR3 loop is CASSFTQGAVNTEAFF. CDR3 nucleotide sequence: TGTGCCAGCAGCTTCACACAGGGGGCCGTGAACACTGAAGCTTTCTTT.

V and J are TRBV11-2 and TRBJ1-3; D may be TRBD1 (5 bases). The V end was cut by 1 base, the J end by 2 bases, with 12 bases between. Germline CDR1 and CDR2: SGHAT and FQNNGV. This CDR3 comprises 16 residues. CDR3 region: CASSLGGRSAGNTIYF. DNA for the CDR3: TGTGCCAGCAGCTTAGGGGGCAGATCGGCTGGAAACACCATATATTTT.

This rearrangement joins TRBV5-1 to TRBJ2-3; no clear D. CDR1 is SGHRS, CDR2 YFSETQ, per germline. CDR3 length equals 13 residues. V was shortened by 3 bases and J by 0 bases, with 5 bases between the two germline ends. The CDR3 nucleotides are TGCGCCAGCAGCTACGACAGCACAGATACGCAGTATTTT. It codes for CASSYDSTDTQYF.

This clone was seen once. The chain's CDR3 is CASSWGLGSYTEAFF. The CDR3 DNA is TGTGCCAGCAGCTGGGGGCTCGGATCATACACTGAAGCTTTCTTT. The chain uses TRBV5-4 and TRBJ1-1, with D tentatively TRBD1 (6 bases). V lost 3 bases and J 3 bases, leaving 15 bases between the germline ends. Per germline, CDR1 SGHNT and CDR2 YYREEE (reference sequence). This CDR3 is built from 15 residues. Looking up the rest from reference TRBV5-4 and TRBJ1-1 gives the full variable domain: ETGVTQSPTHLIKTRGQQVTLRCSSQSGHNTVSWYQQALGQGPQFIFQYYREEENGRGNFPPRFSGLQFPNYSSELNVNALELDDSALYLCASSWGLGSYTEAFFGQGTRLTVV.